This T cell receptor beta chain comes out of a study of shared clonotypes between healthy human individuals. Across the whole study: With ages of 18 to 49, the donors were a couple of women and three men. General study points: An expected dependence of interdonor clonotype sharing on sequencing depth was noted. Around 5.3% of naive CD4 clonotypes were shared across a few donors.

Assay: immunoSEQ multiplex PCR; the TCRdb copy retains only in-frame clones and omits some. Of millions of clones in the sample, over 90% were seen once. Germline CDR1 reads MNHEY; CDR2 reads SMNVEV (reference sequence). Trimming left V 7 bases short and J 0 bases short, with 11 bases between. This CDR3 contains 14 residues. Remarks on this clone: Its specificity is not known.

The study drew its donors from healthy HIV-negative adults without recent acute infections or vaccinations. Material: naive CD4+ T cells from PBMCs. Subset here: CD45RA+ positively selected. This clonotype was obtained from a man aged 18 to 29 in good health. Some clones in this sample may be carry-over from other donors' samples. The chain couples TRBV27 to TRBJ2-3; no clear D gene. The CDR3 sequence: CASTVSPSTDTQYF. As DNA, the CDR3 is TGTGCCAGCACCGTGTCCCCTAGCACAGATACGCAGTATTTT.